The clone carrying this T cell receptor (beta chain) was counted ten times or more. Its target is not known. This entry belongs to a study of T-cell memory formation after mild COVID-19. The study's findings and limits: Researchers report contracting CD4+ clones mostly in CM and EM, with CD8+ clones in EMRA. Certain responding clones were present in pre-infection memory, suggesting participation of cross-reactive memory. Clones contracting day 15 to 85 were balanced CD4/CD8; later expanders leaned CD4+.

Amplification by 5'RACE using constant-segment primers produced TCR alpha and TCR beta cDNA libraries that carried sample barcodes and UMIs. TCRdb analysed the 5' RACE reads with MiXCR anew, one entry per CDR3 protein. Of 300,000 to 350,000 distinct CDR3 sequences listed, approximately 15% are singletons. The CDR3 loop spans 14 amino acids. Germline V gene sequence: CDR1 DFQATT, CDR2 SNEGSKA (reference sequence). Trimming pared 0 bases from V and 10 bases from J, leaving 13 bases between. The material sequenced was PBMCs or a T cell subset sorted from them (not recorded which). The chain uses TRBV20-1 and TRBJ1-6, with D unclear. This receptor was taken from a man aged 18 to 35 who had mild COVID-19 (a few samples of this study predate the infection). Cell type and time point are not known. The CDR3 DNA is TGCAGTGCTAGAGATCCGGCAGGATCCTCACCCCTCCACTTT. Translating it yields CSARDPAGSSPLHF.